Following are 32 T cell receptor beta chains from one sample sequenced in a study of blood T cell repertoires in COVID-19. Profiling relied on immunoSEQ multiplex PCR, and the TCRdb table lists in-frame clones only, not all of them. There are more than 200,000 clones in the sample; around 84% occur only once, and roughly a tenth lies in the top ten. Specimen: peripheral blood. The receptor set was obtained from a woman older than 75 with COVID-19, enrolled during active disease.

The DNA of the CDR3 is TGTGCCAGCAGCCCCCCTACCAGGCATACTGGGCAGCAGTTCTTC. This gives the protein CASSPPTRHTGQQFF. The chain has TRBV14 and TRBJ2-1, with D unclear. Trimming removed 4 bases from V and 11 bases from J, with 21 bases in between. Germline V gene lookup returns CDR1 SGHDN and CDR2 FVKESK. The CDR3 is 15 residues long. The full variable domain, its missing parts supplied by reference TRBV14 and TRBJ2-1, is EAGVTQFPSHSVIEKGQTVTLRCDPISGHDNLYWYRRVMGKEIKFLLHFVKESKQDESGMPNNRFLAERTGGTYSTLKVQPAELEDSGVYFCASSPPTRHTGQQFFGPGTRLTVL.

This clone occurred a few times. CDR3 in amino acids: CATARGYAEAFF. In DNA form, the CDR3 reads TGTGCCACCGCCCGGGGATACGCTGAAGCTTTCTTT. This chain uses TRBV12-3 or TRBV12-4 with TRBJ1-1; the D is unclear. The ends were cut back, 10 bases at V and 6 bases at J, with 15 bases in the middle. The CDR3 is 12 amino acids.

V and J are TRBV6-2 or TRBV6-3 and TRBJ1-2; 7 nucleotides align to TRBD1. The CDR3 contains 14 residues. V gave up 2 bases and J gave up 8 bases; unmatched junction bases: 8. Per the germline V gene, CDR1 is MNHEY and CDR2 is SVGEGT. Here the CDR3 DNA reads TGTGCCAGCAGTTACGTACAGGGGACAAGCGGCTACACCTTC. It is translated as CASSYVQGTSGYTF.

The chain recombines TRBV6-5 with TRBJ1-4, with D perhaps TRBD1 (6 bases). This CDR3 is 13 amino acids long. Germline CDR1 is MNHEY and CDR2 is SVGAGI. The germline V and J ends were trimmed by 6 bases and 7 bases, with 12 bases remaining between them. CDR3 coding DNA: TGTGCCAGCAGAAATAGGGGGGGTGAAAAACTGTTTTTT. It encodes CASRNRGGEKLFF.

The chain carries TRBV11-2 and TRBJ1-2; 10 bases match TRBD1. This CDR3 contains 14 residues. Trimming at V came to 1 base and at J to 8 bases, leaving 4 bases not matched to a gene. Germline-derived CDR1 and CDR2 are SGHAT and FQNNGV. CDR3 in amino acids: CASSLVTGGLGYTF. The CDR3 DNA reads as TGTGCCAGCAGCTTAGTGACAGGGGGCCTGGGCTACACCTTC.

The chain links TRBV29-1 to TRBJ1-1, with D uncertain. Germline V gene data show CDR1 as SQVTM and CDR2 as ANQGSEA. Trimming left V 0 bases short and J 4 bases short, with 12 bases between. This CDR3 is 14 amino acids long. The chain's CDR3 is CSVEDLGQSTEAFF. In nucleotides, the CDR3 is TGCAGCGTTGAAGATCTTGGGCAGTCCACTGAAGCTTTCTTT.

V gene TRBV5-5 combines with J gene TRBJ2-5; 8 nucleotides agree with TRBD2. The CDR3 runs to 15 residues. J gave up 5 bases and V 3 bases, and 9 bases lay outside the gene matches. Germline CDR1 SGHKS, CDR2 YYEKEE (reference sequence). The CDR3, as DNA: TGTGCCAGCAGCTGGGGTAAAGTAGCGGGGGAGACCCAGTACTTC. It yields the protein CASSWGKVAGETQYF.

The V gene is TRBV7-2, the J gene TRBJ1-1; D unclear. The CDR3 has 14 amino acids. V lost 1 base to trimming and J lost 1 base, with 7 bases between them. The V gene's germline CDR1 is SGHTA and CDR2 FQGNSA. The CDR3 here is CASSLVPGNTEAFF. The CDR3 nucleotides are TGTGCCAGCAGCTTAGTTCCGGGGAACACTGAAGCTTTCTTT.

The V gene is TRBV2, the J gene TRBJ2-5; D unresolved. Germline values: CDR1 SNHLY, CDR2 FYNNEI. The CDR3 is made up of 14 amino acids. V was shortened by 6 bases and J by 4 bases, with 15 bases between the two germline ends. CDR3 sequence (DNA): TGTGCCAGCAGCTATCAGGTGTCTGGAGAGACCCAGTACTTC. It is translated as CASSYQVSGETQYF.

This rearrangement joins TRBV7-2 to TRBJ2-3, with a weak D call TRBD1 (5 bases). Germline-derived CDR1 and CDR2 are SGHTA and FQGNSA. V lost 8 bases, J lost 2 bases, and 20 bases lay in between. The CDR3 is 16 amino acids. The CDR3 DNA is TGTGCCAGCCGCCATTCGACAGATCGTCCCACAGATACGCAGTATTTT. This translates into CASRHSTDRPTDTQYF.

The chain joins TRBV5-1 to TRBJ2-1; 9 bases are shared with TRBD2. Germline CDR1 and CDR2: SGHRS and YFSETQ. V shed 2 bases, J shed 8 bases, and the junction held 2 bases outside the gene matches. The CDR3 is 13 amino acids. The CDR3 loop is CASSLERGDEQFF. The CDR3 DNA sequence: TGCGCCAGCAGCTTAGAGCGGGGGGATGAGCAGTTCTTC.

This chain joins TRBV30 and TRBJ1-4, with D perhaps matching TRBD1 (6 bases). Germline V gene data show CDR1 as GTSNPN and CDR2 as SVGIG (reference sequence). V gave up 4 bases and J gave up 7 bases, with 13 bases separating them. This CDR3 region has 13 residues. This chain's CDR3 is CAWTGGPSEKLFF. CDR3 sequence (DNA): TGTGCCTGGACGGGGGGGCCAAGTGAAAAACTGTTTTTT.

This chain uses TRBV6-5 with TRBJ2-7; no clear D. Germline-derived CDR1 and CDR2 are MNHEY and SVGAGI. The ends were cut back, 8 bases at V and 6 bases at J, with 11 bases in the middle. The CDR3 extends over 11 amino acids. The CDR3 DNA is TGTGCCAGCTATAATACTCGCGAGCAGTACGTC. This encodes CASYNTREQYV.

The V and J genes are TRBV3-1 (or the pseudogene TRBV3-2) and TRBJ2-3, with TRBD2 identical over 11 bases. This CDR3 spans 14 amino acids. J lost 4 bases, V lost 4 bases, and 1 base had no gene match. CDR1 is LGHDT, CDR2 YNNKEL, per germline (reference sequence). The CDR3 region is CASSPTSGADTQYF. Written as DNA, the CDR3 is TGTGCCAGCAGCCCGACTAGCGGGGCAGATACGCAGTATTTT.

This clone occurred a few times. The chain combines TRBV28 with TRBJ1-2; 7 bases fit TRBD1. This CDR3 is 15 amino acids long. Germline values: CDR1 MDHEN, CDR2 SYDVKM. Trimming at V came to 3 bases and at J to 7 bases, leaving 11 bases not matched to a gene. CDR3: CASSLPATGLRGYTF. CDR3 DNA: TGTGCCAGCAGTTTGCCCGCGACAGGGTTACGTGGCTACACCTTC.

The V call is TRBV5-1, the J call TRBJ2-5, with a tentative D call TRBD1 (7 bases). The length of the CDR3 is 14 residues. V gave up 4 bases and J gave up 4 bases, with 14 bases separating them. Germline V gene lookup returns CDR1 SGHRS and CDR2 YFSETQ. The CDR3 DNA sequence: TGCGCCAGCAGCCCGACAGGGCGGGGAGAGACCCAGTACTTC. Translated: CASSPTGRGETQYF. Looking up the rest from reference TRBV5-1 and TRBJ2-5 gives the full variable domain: KAGVTQTPRYLIKTRGQQVTLSCSPISGHRSVSWYQQTPGQGLQFLFEYFSETQRNKGNFPGRFSGRQFSNSRSEMNVSTLELGDSALYLCASSPTGRGETQYFGPGTRLLVL.

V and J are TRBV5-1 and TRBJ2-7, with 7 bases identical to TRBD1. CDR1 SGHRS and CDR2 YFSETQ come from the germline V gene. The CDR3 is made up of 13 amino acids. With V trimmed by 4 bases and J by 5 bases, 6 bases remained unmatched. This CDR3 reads CASSQTGIDEQYF. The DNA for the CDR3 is TGCGCCAGCAGCCAGACAGGGATCGACGAGCAGTACTTC. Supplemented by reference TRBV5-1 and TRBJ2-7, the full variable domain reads KAGVTQTPRYLIKTRGQQVTLSCSPISGHRSVSWYQQTPGQGLQFLFEYFSETQRNKGNFPGRFSGRQFSNSRSEMNVSTLELGDSALYLCASSQTGIDEQYFGPGTRLTVT.

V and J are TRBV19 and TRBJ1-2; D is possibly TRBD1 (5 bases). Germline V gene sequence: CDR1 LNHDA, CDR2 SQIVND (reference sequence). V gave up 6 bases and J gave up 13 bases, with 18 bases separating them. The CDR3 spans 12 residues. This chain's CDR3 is CASSRDGREFTF. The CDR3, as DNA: TGTGCCAGTAGCCGAGACGGCAGGGAATTCACCTTC.

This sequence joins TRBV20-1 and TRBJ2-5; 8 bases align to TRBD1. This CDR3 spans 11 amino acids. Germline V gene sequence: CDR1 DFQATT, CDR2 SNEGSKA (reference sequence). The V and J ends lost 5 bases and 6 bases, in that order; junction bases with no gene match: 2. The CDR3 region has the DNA TGCAGTGCTGACAGGGGTAAGACCCAGTACTTC. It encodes CSADRGKTQYF.

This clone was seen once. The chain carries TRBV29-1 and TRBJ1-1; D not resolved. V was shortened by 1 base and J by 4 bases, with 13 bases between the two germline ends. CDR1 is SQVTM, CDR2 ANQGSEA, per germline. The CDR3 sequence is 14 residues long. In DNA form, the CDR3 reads TGCAGCGTTGAAGTCTCGCCAAGGAGCACTGAAGCTTTCTTT. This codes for CSVEVSPRSTEAFF.

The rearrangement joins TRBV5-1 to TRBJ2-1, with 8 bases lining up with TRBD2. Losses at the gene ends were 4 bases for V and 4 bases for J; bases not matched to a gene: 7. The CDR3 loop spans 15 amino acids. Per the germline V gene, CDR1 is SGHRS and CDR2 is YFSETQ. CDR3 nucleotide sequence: TGCGCCAGCAGCCAAGTGCCGGGGGGGTACAATGAGCAGTTCTTC. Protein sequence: CASSQVPGGYNEQFF. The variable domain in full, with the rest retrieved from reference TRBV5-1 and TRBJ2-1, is KAGVTQTPRYLIKTRGQQVTLSCSPISGHRSVSWYQQTPGQGLQFLFEYFSETQRNKGNFPGRFSGRQFSNSRSEMNVSTLELGDSALYLCASSQVPGGYNEQFFGPGTRLTVL.

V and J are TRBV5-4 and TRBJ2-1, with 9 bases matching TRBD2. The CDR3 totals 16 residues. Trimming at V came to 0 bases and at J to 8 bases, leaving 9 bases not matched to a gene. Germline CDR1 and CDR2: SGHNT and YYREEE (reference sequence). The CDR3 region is CASSLGLAGTVDEQFF. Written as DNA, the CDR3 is TGTGCCAGCAGCTTGGGGCTAGCGGGGACCGTAGATGAGCAGTTCTTC.

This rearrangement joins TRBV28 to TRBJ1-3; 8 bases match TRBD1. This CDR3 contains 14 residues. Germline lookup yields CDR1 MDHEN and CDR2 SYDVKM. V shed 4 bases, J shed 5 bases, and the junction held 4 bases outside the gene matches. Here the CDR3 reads CASSSGGARNTIYF. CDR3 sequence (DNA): TGTGCCAGCAGTTCAGGGGGCGCGAGAAACACCATATATTTT.

The CDR3 region has the DNA TGTGCCAGCAGTACCGGGGGTTACACAGATACGCAGTATTTT. Its protein is CASSTGGYTDTQYF. The chain links TRBV28 to TRBJ2-3; TRBD2 might be the D (6 bases). The CDR3 sequence is 14 residues long. Germline assignment: CDR1 MDHEN and CDR2 SYDVKM. V lost 5 bases and J 2 bases, leaving 11 bases between the germline ends.

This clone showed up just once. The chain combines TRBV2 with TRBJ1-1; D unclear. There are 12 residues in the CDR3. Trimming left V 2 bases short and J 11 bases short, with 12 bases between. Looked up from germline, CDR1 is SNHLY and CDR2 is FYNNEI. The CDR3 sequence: CASSEMGGRAFF. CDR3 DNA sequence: TGTGCCAGCAGTGAAATGGGAGGGAGGGCTTTCTTT.

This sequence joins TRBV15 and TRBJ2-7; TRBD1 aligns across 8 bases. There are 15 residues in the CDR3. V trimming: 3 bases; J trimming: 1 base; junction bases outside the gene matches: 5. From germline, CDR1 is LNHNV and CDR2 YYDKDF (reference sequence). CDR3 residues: CATSSPGQGSYEQYV. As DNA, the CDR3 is TGTGCCACCAGCAGTCCAGGACAGGGTTCCTACGAGCAGTACGTC.

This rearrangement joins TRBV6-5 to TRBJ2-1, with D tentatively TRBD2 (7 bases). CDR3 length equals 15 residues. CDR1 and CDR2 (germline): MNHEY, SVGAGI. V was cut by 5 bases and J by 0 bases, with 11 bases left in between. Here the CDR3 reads CASSRGGNSYNEQFF. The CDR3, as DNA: TGTGCCAGCAGTAGGGGGGGTAACTCCTACAATGAGCAGTTCTTC.

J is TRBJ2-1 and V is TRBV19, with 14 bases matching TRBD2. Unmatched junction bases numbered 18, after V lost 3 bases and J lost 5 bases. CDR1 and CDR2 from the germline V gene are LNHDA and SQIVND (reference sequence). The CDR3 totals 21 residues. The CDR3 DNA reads TGTGCCAGTAGTATCCGCGCGGGACTAGCGGGGGACGCCCTTAAGAACAATGAGCAGTTCTTC. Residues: CASSIRAGLAGDALKNNEQFF.

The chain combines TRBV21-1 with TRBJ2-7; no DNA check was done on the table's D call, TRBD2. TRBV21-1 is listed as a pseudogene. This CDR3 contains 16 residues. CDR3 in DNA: TGTGCCAGCAGCCCTCGGGACTCAGGAAGAACCTACGAGCAGTACTTC. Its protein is CASSPRDSGRTYEQYF.

DNA of the CDR3: TGTGCCAGCAGTTTACAGGGCCACAATAGCAATCAGCCCCAGCATTTT. This gives the protein CASSLQGHNSNQPQHF. The chain joins TRBV28 to TRBJ1-5, with D tentatively TRBD1 (5 bases). The ends were cut back, 2 bases at V and 0 bases at J, with 11 bases in the middle. Germline V CDR1 and CDR2: MDHEN, SYDVKM. The CDR3 runs to 16 residues. Full variable domain (missing parts from reference TRBV28 and TRBJ1-5): DVKVTQSSRYLVKRTGEKVFLECVQDMDHENMFWYRQDPGLGLRLIYFSYDVKMKEKGDIPEGYSVSREKKERFSLILESASTNQTSMYLCASSLQGHNSNQPQHFGDGTRLSIL.

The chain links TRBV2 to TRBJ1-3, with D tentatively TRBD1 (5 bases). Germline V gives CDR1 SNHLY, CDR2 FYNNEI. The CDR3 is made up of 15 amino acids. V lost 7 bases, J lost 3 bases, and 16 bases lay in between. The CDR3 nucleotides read TGTGCCAGCACTCCGGGCAGGGCTAGTGGAAACACCATATATTTT. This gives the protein CASTPGRASGNTIYF.

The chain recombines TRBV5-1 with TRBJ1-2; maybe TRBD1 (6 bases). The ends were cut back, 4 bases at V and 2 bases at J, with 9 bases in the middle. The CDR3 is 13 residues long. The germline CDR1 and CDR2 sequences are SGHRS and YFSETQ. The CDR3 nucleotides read TGCGCCAGCAGCGGAGGACAGAACTATGGCTACACCTTC. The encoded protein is CASSGGQNYGYTF.